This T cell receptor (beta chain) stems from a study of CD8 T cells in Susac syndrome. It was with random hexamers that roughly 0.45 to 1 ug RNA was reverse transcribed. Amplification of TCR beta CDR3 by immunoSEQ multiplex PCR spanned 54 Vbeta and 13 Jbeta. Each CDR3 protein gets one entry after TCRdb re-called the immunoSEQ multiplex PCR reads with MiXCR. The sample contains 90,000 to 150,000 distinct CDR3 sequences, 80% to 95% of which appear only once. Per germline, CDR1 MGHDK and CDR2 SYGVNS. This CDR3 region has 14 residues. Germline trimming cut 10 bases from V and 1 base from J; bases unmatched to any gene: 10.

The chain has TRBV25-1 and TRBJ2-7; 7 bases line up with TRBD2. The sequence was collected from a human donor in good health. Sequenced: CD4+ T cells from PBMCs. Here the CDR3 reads CATDTEAGSYEQYF. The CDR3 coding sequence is TGTGCCACCGATACCGAAGCGGGGTCCTACGAGCAGTACTTC.